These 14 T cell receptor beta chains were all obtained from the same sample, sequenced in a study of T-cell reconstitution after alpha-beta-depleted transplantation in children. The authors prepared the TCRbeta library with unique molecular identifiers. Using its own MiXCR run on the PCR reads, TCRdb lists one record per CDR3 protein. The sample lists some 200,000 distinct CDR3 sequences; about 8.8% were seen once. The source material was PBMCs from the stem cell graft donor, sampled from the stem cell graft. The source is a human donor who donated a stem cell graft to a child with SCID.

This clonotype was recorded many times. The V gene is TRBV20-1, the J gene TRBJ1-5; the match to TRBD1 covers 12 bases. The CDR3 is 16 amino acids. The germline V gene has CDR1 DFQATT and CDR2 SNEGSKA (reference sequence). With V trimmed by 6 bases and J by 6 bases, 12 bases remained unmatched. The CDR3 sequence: CSAHDGGTGGFQPQHF. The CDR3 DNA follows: TGCAGTGCCCACGATGGAGGGACAGGGGGCTTTCAGCCCCAGCATTTT.

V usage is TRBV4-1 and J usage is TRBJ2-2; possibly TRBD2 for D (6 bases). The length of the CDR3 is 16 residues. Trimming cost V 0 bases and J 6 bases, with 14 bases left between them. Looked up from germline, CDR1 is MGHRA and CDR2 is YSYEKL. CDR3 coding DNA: TGCGCCAGCAGCCAAGAAGGGGCTAGCGTATCCGGGGAGCTGTTTTTT. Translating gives CASSQEGASVSGELFF.

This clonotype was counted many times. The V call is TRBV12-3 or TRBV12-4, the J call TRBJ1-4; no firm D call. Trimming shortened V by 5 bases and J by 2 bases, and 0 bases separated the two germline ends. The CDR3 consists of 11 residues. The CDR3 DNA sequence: TGTGCCAGCAGTACTAATGAAAAACTGTTTTTT. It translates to CASSTNEKLFF.

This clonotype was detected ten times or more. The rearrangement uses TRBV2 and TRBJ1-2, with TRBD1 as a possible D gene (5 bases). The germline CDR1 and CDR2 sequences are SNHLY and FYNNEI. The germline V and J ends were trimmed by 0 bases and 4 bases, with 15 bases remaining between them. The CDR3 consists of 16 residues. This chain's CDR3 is CASSEAQAGHFYGYTF. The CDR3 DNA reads TGTGCCAGCAGTGAAGCGCAGGCAGGGCATTTCTATGGCTACACCTTC.

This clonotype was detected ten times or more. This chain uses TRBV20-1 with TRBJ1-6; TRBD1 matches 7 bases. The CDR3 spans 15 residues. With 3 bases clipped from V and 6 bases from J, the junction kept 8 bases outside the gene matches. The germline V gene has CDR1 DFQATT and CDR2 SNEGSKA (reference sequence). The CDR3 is CSASRSTGSNSPLHF. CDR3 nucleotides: TGCAGTGCTAGCCGCTCGACAGGGAGTAATTCACCCCTCCACTTT.

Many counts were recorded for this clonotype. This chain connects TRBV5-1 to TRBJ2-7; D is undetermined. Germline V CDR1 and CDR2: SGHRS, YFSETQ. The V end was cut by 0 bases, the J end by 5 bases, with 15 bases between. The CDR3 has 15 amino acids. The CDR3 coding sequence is TGCGCCAGCAGCTTGGGACACCCGTACCACAACGAGCAGTACTTC. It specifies CASSLGHPYHNEQYF.

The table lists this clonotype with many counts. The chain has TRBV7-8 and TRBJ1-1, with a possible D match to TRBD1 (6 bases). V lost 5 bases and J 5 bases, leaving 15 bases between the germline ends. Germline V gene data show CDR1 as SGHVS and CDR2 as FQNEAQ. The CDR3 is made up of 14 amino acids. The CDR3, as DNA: TGTGCCAGCAGCCCCCGCGAGGGGGAAACTGAAGCTTTCTTT. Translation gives CASSPREGETEAFF.

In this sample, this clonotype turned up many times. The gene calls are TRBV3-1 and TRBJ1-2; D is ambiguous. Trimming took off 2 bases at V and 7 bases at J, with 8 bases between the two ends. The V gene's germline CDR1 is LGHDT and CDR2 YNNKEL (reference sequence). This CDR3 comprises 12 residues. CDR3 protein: CASSQKGFGYTF. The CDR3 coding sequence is TGTGCCAGCAGCCAAAAGGGCTTTGGCTACACCTTC.

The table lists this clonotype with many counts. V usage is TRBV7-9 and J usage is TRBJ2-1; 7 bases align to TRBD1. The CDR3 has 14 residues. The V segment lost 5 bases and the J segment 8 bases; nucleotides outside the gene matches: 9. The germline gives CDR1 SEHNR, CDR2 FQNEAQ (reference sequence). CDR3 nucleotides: TGTGCCAGCAGCCTGACAGGGATTTCTGATGAGCAGTTCTTC. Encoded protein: CASSLTGISDEQFF.

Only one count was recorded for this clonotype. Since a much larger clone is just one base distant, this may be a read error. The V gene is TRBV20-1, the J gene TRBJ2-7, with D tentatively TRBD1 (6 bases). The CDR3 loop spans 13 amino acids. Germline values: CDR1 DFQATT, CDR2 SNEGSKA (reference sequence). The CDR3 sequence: CSASRDISYEQHF. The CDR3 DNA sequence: TGCAGTGCTAGCCGGGACATCTCCTACGAGCAGCACTTC.

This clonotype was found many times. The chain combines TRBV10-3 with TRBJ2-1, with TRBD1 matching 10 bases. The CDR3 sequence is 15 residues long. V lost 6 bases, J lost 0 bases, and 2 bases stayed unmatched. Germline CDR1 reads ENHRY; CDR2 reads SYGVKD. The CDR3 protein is CAISGDRGSYNEQFF. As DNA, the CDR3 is TGTGCCATCAGCGGGGACAGGGGCTCCTACAATGAGCAGTTCTTC.

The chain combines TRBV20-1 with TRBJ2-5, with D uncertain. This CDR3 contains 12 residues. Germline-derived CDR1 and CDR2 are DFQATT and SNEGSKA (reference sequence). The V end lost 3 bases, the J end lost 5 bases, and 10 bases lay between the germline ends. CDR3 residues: CSASKGIETQYF. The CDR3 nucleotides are TGCAGTGCTAGTAAAGGGATCGAGACCCAGTACTTC.

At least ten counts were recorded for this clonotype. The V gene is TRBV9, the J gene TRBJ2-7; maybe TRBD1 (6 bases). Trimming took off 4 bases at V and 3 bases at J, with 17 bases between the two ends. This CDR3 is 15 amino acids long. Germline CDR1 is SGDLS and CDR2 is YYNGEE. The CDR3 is CASSPSLQGIYEQYF. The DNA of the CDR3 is TGTGCCAGCAGCCCTTCGTTACAGGGTATCTACGAGCAGTACTTC.

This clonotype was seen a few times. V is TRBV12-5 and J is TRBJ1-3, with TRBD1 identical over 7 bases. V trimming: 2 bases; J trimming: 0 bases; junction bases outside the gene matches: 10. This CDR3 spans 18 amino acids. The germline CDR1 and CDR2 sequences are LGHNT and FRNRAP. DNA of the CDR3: TGTGCTAGTGGTTTGACCAGGACAGGTTTAAACTCTGGAAACACCATATATTTT. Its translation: CASGLTRTGLNSGNTIYF.